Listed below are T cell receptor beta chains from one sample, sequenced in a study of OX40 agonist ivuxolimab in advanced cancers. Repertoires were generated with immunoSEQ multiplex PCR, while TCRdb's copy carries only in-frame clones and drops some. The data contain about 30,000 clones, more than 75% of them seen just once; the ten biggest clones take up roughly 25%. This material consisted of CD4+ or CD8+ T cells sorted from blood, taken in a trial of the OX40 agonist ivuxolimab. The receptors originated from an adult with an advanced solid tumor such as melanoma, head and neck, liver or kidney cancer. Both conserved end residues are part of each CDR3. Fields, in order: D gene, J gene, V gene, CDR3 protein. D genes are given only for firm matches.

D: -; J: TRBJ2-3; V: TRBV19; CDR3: CASSIEAGVRFGTDTQYF
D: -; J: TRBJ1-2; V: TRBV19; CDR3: CASTQGHGYTF
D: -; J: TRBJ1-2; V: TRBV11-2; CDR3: CASSLGRRGDYGYTF
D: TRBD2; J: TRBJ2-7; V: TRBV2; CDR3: CASTNGRIASGEQYF
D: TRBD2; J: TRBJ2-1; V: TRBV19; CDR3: CASSIEGVASGRGDEQFF
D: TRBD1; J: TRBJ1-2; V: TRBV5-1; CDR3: CASSLGTGVGYTF
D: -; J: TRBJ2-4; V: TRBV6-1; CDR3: CASSEARDRDIQYF
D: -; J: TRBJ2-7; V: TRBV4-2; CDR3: CASSQDRGSSYEQYF
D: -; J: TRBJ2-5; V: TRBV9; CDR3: CASSERWGNQETQYF
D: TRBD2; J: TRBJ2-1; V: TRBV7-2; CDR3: CASSQGTSRGHEQFF
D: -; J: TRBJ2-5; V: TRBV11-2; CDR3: CASSLVGSRETQYF
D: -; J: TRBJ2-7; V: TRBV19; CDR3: CASSPGWSSYEQYF
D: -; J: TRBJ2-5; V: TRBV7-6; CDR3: CASSLALETQYF
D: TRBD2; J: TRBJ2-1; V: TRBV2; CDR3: CASSTSGVYNEQFF
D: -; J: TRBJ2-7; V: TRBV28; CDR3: CASSSRLEISYEQYF
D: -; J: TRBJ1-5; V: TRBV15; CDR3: CATSRGVGRVSNQPQHF
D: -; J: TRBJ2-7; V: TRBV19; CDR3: CASSNRAAAPFGEQYF
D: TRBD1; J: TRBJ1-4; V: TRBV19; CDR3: CASSPALSPGQRPEKLFF
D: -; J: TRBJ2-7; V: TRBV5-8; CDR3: CASSLGYGGQTYEQYF
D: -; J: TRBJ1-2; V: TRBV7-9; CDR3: CASSLEDRYGYTF
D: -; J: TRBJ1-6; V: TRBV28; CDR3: CATTARDYNSPLHF
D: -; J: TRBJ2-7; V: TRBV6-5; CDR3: CASSYSGGGDEQYF
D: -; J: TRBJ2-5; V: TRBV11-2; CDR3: CASSLRQKTQYF
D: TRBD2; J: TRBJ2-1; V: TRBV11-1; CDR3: CASSIWGSGEYNEQFF
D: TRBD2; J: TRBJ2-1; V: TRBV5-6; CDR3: CASSTLAGSSYNEQFF
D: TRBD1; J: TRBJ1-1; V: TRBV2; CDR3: CASSEAGTADTEAFF
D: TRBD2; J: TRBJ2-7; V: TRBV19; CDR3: CASSIPPKREFYEQYF
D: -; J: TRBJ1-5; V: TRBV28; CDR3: CASSLFGVASNQPQHF
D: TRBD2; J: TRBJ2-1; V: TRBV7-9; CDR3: CASSAAGTLVYNEQFF
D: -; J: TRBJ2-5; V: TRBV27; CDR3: CASSGTGARGSETQYF
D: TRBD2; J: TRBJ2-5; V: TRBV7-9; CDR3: CASSPGLRQETQYF
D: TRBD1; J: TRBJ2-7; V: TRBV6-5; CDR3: CASSTGQGTYEQYF
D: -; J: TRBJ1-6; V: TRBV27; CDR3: CASSLNRAYNSPLHF
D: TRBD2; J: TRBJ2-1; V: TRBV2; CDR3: CASIGREGTYNEQFF
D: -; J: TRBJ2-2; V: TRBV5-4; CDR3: CASSFGFGGELFF
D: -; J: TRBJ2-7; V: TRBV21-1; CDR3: CASSKARLPRPEQYF
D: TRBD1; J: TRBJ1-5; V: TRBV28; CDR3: CASSLRTGGDQPQHF
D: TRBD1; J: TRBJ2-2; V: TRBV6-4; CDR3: CASRGGTGAGTIWELFF
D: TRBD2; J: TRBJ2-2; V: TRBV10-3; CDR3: CAISHARVGEGLSYGELFF
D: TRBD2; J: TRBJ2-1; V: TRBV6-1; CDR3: CASSTTSGSYNEQFF
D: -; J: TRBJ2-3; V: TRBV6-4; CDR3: CASSDSAGADTQYF
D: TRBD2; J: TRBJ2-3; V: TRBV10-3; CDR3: CAISALAGSDTQYF
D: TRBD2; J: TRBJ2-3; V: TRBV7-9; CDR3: CASSFPSFTSGSADTQYF
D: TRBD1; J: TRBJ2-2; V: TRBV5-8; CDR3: CASSPVGTGITGELFF
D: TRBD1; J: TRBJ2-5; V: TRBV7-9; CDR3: CASSFGTASPYQETQYF
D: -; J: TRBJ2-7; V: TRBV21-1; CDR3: CASSSRQGLYYEQYF
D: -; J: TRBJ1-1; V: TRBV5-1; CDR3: CASSLDLNTEAFF
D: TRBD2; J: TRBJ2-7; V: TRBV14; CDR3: CASSPTSGRAYEQYF
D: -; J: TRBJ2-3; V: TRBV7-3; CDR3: CASSLGTSTDTQYF